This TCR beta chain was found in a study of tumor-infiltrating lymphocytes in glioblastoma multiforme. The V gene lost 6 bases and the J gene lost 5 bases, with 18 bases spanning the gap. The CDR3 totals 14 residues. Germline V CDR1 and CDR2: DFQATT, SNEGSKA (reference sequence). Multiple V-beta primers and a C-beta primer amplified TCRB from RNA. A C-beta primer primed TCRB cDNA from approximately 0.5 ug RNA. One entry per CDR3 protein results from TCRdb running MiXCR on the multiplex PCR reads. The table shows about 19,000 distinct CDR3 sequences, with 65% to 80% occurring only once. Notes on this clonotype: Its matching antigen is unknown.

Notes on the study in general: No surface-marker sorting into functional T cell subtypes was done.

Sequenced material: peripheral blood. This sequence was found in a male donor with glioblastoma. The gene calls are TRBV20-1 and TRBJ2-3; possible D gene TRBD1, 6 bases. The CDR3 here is CSAQQGAGIDTQYF. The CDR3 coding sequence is TGCAGTGCCCAACAGGGTGCTGGCATAGATACGCAGTATTTT.